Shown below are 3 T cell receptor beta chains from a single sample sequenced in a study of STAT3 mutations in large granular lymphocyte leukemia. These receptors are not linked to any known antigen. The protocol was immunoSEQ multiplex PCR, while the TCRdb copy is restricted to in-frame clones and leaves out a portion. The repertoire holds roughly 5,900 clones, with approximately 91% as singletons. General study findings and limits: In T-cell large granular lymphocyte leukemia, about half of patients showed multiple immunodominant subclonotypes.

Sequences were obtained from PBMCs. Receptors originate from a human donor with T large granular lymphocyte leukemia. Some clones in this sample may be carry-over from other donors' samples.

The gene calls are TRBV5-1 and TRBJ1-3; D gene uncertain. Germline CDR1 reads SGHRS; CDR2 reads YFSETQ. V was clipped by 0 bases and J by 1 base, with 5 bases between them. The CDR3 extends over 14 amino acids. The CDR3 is CASSLGGSGNTIYF. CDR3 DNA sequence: TGCGCCAGCAGCTTGGGGGGTTCTGGAAACACCATATATTTT.

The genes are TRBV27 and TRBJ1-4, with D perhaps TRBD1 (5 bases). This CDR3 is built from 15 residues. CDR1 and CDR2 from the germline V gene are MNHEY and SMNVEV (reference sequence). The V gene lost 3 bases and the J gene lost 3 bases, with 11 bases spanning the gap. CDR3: CASSFFVGANEKLFF. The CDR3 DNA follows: TGTGCCAGCAGTTTTTTCGTGGGGGCTAATGAAAAACTGTTTTTT.

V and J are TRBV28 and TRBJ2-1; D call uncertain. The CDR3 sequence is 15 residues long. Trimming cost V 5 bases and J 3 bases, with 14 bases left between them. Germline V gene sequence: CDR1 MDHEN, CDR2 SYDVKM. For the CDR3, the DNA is TGTGCCAGCAGTCCCTCTTTGGGATTCTACAATGAGCAGTTCTTC. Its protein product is CASSPSLGFYNEQFF.